A selection of T cell receptor beta chains follows, all from one sample in a study of blood T cell repertoires in COVID-19. Clones were read by immunoSEQ multiplex PCR, and TCRdb kept only the in-frame ones, dropping some. The table lists some 300,000 clones, around 88% of them singletons. The sequenced sample consisted of peripheral blood. Source of these receptors: a woman under 40 who had recovered from COVID-19. Both conserved end residues are part of each CDR3. D genes are given only for firm matches. Not all rows give a size; the values are once, few, many and, for expanded clones, a class.

CDR3aa,CDR3nt,j_gene,v_gene,d_gene,abundance
CASSIPGAGGLSNEQFF,TGTGCCAGTAGTATTCCAGGAGCGGGGGGGTTGTCCAATGAGCAGTTCTTC,TRBJ2-1,TRBV19,TRBD2,once
CASRGSTGTNSPLHF,TGTGCCAGCAGGGGTTCGACAGGGACTAATTCACCCCTCCACTTT,TRBJ1-6,TRBV2,TRBD1,NA
CASQDRLYGYTF,TGTGCCAGCCAGGACAGGCTCTATGGCTACACCTTC,TRBJ1-2,TRBV7-9,TRBD1,NA
CASTRTGGSGEQYF,TGTGCCAGCACGCGGACAGGGGGCTCGGGCGAGCAGTACTTC,TRBJ2-7,TRBV28,TRBD1,once
CASMAGLGTGELFF,TGTGCCAGCATGGCAGGGCTCGGCACCGGGGAGCTGTTTTTT,TRBJ2-2,TRBV6-5,NA,NA
CSSSGAESNYGYTF,TGCAGCTCTTCAGGGGCGGAATCTAACTATGGCTACACCTTC,TRBJ1-2,TRBV29-1,NA,NA
CASTYRGSGNQPQHF,TGTGCCAGCACCTACAGGGGGTCGGGCAATCAGCCCCAGCATTTT,TRBJ1-5,TRBV28,TRBD1,NA
CASSRWRGPYNEQFF,TGTGCCAGCAGCCGCTGGCGGGGGCCCTACAATGAGCAGTTCTTC,TRBJ2-1,TRBV3-1/TRBV3-2,NA,NA
CASSLGQGIYEQYF,TGTGCCAGCAGCTTGGGGCAGGGAATCTACGAGCAGTACTTC,TRBJ2-7,TRBV5-4,NA,NA
CASSFIAGGYNEQFF,TGTGCCAGCAGCTTCATCGCAGGGGGGTACAATGAGCAGTTCTTC,TRBJ2-1,TRBV7-2,NA,NA
CASSRQTGTNQPQHF,TGCGCCAGCAGCCGTCAAACAGGGACCAATCAGCCCCAGCATTTT,TRBJ1-5,TRBV4-1,NA,NA
CASSIPSLVAGGRDEQFF,TGTGCCAGCAGTATCCCCTCCCTGGTAGCGGGGGGCCGAGATGAGCAGTTCTTC,TRBJ2-1,TRBV27,TRBD2,NA
CAWSDSLYGYTF,TGTGCCTGGAGTGACAGCCTCTATGGCTACACCTTC,TRBJ1-2,TRBV30,NA,NA
CASSGGLLKDYGYTF,TGTGCCAGTAGTGGGGGACTCCTAAAGGACTATGGCTACACCTTC,TRBJ1-2,TRBV19,NA,NA
CASSNGLASYEQYF,TGTGCCAGCAGCAACGGACTAGCTTCTTACGAGCAGTACTTC,TRBJ2-7,TRBV7-2,TRBD2,few
CASSWGGPGGTEAFF,TGTGCCAGCAGCTGGGGGGGTCCAGGTGGGACTGAAGCTTTCTTT,TRBJ1-1,TRBV5-4,NA,few
CSVGAGTDYGYTF,TGCAGCGTTGGGGCCGGGACAGACTATGGCTACACCTTC,TRBJ1-2,TRBV29-1,TRBD1,NA
CASSRGQGSFYGYTF,TGTGCCAGCAGCCGGGGACAGGGTAGCTTCTATGGCTACACCTTC,TRBJ1-2,TRBV14,TRBD1,NA
CASSTATGSVYGYTF,TGTGCCAGTAGTACGGCGACAGGGAGCGTCTATGGCTACACCTTC,TRBJ1-2,TRBV19,TRBD1,NA
CASSAYATGNYGYTF,TGTGCCAGCAGCGCCTACGCGACAGGGAACTATGGCTACACCTTC,TRBJ1-2,TRBV7-9,TRBD1,few
CASSPGRIQETQYF,TGTGCCAGCTCACCGGGCAGGATTCAAGAGACCCAGTACTTC,TRBJ2-5,TRBV18,NA,NA
CASSIFGSSYNEQFF,TGTGCCAGCAGCATTTTTGGGAGCTCCTACAATGAGCAGTTCTTC,TRBJ2-1,TRBV5-8,NA,NA
CASSETGPTNEKLFF,TGTGCCAGCAGTGAAACAGGTCCAACTAATGAAAAACTGTTTTTT,TRBJ1-4,TRBV25-1,NA,NA
CASSLGGPGNTIYF,TGCGCCAGCAGCTTGGGCGGTCCGGGAAACACCATATATTTT,TRBJ1-3,TRBV5-1,NA,NA
CASSELDAETQYF,TGTGCCAGCAGCGAGCTAGATGCAGAGACCCAGTACTTC,TRBJ2-5,TRBV9,NA,NA
CASSFQVATNEKLFF,TGTGCCAGCAGCTTTCAGGTTGCAACTAATGAAAAACTGTTTTTT,TRBJ1-4,TRBV7-2,NA,NA
CASSKGRQETQYF,TGTGCCAGCAGTAAGGGGAGGCAAGAGACCCAGTACTTC,TRBJ2-5,TRBV27,NA,once
CASSQDRGGPIISGANVLTF,TGTGCCAGCAGCCAAGATCGCGGGGGGCCGATTATCTCTGGGGCCAACGTCCTGACTTTC,TRBJ2-6,TRBV3-1/TRBV3-2,TRBD2,once
CASSFIAGGPGNEQFF,TGTGCCAGCAGTTTTATAGCGGGGGGGCCGGGCAATGAGCAGTTCTTC,TRBJ2-1,TRBV27,TRBD2,NA
CASSSTGSSNQPQHF,TGCGCCAGCAGCTCGACTGGCAGCAGCAATCAGCCCCAGCATTTT,TRBJ1-5,TRBV5-1,NA,once
CSVEEAAGATSKNIQYF,TGCAGCGTTGAGGAGGCAGCGGGGGCTACGTCCAAAAACATTCAGTACTTC,TRBJ2-4,TRBV29-1,TRBD2,NA
CASRPSGGTYEQYF,TGTGCCAGCAGGCCTAGCGGGGGAACCTACGAGCAGTACTTC,TRBJ2-7,TRBV6-5,TRBD2,NA
CASSQSRQGSTDTQYF,TGCGCCAGCAGTCAATCCCGTCAGGGGAGCACAGATACGCAGTATTTT,TRBJ2-3,TRBV23-1,NA,NA
CASSLGGNEKLFF,TGTGCCAGCAGCTTGGGCGGGAATGAAAAACTGTTTTTT,TRBJ1-4,TRBV5-8,NA,NA
CAWSVKYRGLETQYF,TGTGCCTGGAGTGTGAAATACAGGGGTCTAGAGACCCAGTACTTC,TRBJ2-5,TRBV30,TRBD1,few
CAWSRSSGANVLTF,TGTGCCTGGAGTAGGAGCTCTGGGGCCAACGTCCTGACTTTC,TRBJ2-6,TRBV30,NA,NA
CASSILSTGVSNQPQHF,TGTGCCAGCAGCATACTCTCGACAGGGGTTAGCAATCAGCCCCAGCATTTT,TRBJ1-5,TRBV6-2/TRBV6-3,TRBD1,NA
CASSRREILGEKLFF,TGTGCCAGCAGCCGACGGGAGATTTTGGGGGAAAAACTGTTTTTT,TRBJ1-4,TRBV7-9,NA,NA
CASSLGPGIHQPQHF,TGTGCCAGCAGCTTAGGCCCAGGGATACATCAGCCCCAGCATTTT,TRBJ1-5,TRBV7-2,NA,NA
CASSTTPGSGWGNTIYF,TGTGCCAGCAGCACCACCCCCGGCAGCGGCTGGGGAAACACCATATATTTT,TRBJ1-3,TRBV9,NA,NA
CASSYRGASCGNTIYF,TGTGCCAGCAGTTACCGGGGGGCATCGTGTGGAAACACCATATATTTT,TRBJ1-3,TRBV6-7,NA,once
CASSIRQGSLNTEAFF,TGCGCCAGCAGCATCCGACAGGGGAGCTTGAACACTGAAGCTTTCTTT,TRBJ1-1,TRBV5-1,TRBD1,NA
CASSPPGQGKSETQYF,TGTGCCAGCAGCCCACCGGGACAGGGGAAATCAGAGACCCAGTACTTC,TRBJ2-5,TRBV5-6,TRBD1,NA
CASSLDESGTGGFKPQHF,TGTGCCAGCAGCTTAGATGAATCCGGGACAGGGGGCTTTAAGCCCCAGCATTTT,TRBJ1-5,TRBV11-2,TRBD1,NA
CASSQVTSQGDNEQFF,TGTGCCAGCAGCCAAGTCACTTCTCAGGGGGACAATGAGCAGTTCTTC,TRBJ2-1,TRBV4-2,TRBD1,NA
CASRRDSNTGELFF,TGTGCCAGCAGACGGGACAGCAACACCGGGGAGCTGTTTTTT,TRBJ2-2,TRBV5-5,TRBD1,NA
CAISDDSNGYTF,TGTGCCATCAGTGACGACAGCAATGGCTACACCTTC,TRBJ1-2,TRBV10-3,NA,NA
CASRSSGNYGYTF,TGTGCCAGCAGATCCTCGGGAAACTATGGCTACACCTTC,TRBJ1-2,TRBV28,NA,NA